Reported below is one T cell receptor beta chain. This record comes from a study of cytomegalovirus exposure and HLA in healthy donors. Turning to the study itself: HLA-typed donors were the source of about 85 million unique TCRs, which an early data release held.

It was with 60 Vbeta and 13 Jbeta primers that the PCR ran. The assay was immunoSEQ multiplex PCR, and TCRdb's table has in-frame clones only and misses some. The table includes about 180,000 clones, 80% to 90% detected once. CDR1 LNHDA and CDR2 SQIVND come from the germline V gene (reference sequence). The junction had 12 bases not matched to a gene; V was cut back by 7 bases and J by 7 bases. CDR3 length: 15 residues. The receptor was derived from a male donor in good health and CMV-seronegative. The sample taken for sequencing was PBMCs. V usage is TRBV19 and J usage is TRBJ2-1; 8 nucleotides match TRBD2. CDR3 protein: CASTTSGGRYNEQFF. CDR3 DNA sequence: TGTGCCAGTACCACCTCTGGCGGGAGGTATAATGAGCAGTTCTTC. The whole variable domain, filled in from reference TRBV19 and TRBJ2-1, reads DGGITQSPKYLFRKEGQNVTLSCEQNLNHDAMYWYRQDPGQGLRLIYYSQIVNDFQKGDIAEGYSVSREKKESFPLTVTSAQKNPTAFYLCASTTSGGRYNEQFFGPGTRLTVL.